The 27 T cell receptor beta chains listed next were all sequenced from one sample in a study of T cells in Graves' hyperthyroidism and ophthalmopathy. Amplification yielded TCR beta CDR3 regions, with RNA transcripts as the source. The HTBI primer set was used in a first-round RT-PCR of the TCR CDR3. Each CDR3 protein gets one entry after TCRdb re-called the multiplex PCR reads with MiXCR. Here the sample spans hundreds of thousands of distinct CDR3 sequences, roughly 37% being singletons. The sequenced sample consisted of blood. The receptors shown here come from a man aged 18 to 30 with Graves' hyperthyroidism.

V is TRBV12-3 or TRBV12-4 and J is TRBJ1-4, with D maybe TRBD1 (6 bases). The length of the CDR3 is 14 residues. Trimming removed 3 bases at V and 6 bases at J, with 11 bases between. The CDR3 sequence: CASSLGGYDEKLFF. The CDR3 bases are TGTGCCAGCAGTTTGGGGGGCTACGATGAAAAACTGTTTTTT.

In its sample, this clonotype was seen a few times. At one of its ends the junction is not consistent with the germline gene, which may arise from a read error. The chain couples TRBV2 to TRBJ2-5; TRBD2 agrees at 7 bases. The CDR3 sequence is 15 residues long. Germline V CDR1 and CDR2: SNHLY, FYNNEI. The CDR3 is CASRGRGGRGEAQYF. As DNA, the CDR3 is TGTGCCTCAAGAGGGCGGGGAGGGAGAGGAGAGGCCCAGTACTTC.

A few counts support this clonotype. The chain carries TRBV20-1 and TRBJ2-2; tentative D call: TRBD2 (5 bases). The germline V gene has CDR1 DFQATT and CDR2 SNEGSKA (reference sequence). V lost 3 bases to trimming and J lost 3 bases, with 11 bases between them. The CDR3 has 14 amino acids. The CDR3 coding sequence is TGCAGTGCTAGCGGGAAACGGGACACCGGGGAGCTGTTTTTT. Its protein is CSASGKRDTGELFF.

This clonotype was seen at least ten times. The chain uses TRBV15 and TRBJ2-2; tentative D call: TRBD1 (5 bases). V lost 3 bases to trimming and J lost 7 bases, with 15 bases between them. CDR3 length equals 15 residues. Per the germline V gene, CDR1 is LNHNV and CDR2 is YYDKDF (reference sequence). CDR3 nucleotide sequence: TGTGCCACCAGCAGCGTCTATCAGGGTCTCGGGGAGCTGTTTTTT. It codes for CATSSVYQGLGELFF.

The chain joins TRBV6-1 to TRBJ1-6, with 8 positions matching TRBD1. The CDR3 spans 16 residues. Per the germline V gene, CDR1 is MNHNS and CDR2 is SASEGT. The V gene end was trimmed by 5 bases and the J gene end by 9 bases; junction bases not matched to a gene: 12. The DNA for the CDR3 is TGTGCCAGCAGTCAATCCCCGGACAGGGCAGGTTCACCCCTCCACTTT. Its translation: CASSQSPDRAGSPLHF.

The rearrangement joins TRBV7-8 to TRBJ2-2; TRBD1 matches 8 bases. The CDR3 spans 15 residues. The V gene end was trimmed by 3 bases and the J gene end by 7 bases; junction bases not matched to a gene: 7. CDR1 and CDR2 (germline): SGHVS, FQNEAQ. The CDR3 DNA sequence: TGTGCCAGCAGCTTCCTGGACAGGGACGACGGGGAGCTGTTTTTT. Its translation is CASSFLDRDDGELFF. Supplemented by reference TRBV7-8 and TRBJ2-2, the full variable domain reads GAGVSQSPRYKVAKRGQDVALRCDPISGHVSLFWYQQALGQGPEFLTYFQNEAQLDKSGLPSDRFFAERPEGSVSTLKIQRTQQEDSAVYLCASSFLDRDDGELFFGEGSRLTVL.

The CDR3 region is CASSRGDEQFF. As DNA, the CDR3 is TGTGCCAGTAGTAGAGGGGATGAGCAGTTCTTC. V usage is TRBV19 and J usage is TRBJ2-1; the D gene could be TRBD1 or TRBD2 (5 bases each). This CDR3 comprises 11 residues. Deletions cut 4 bases from V and 8 bases from J, with 6 bases between. Germline V lookup: CDR1 LNHDA, CDR2 SQIVND (reference sequence). The whole variable domain, filled in from reference TRBV19 and TRBJ2-1, reads DGGITQSPKYLFRKEGQNVTLSCEQNLNHDAMYWYRQDPGQGLRLIYYSQIVNDFQKGDIAEGYSVSREKKESFPLTVTSAQKNPTAFYLCASSRGDEQFFGPGTRLTVL.

This clonotype was seen only a few times. The V gene is TRBV7-9, the J gene TRBJ2-5; D not certain. Between the trimmed V and J ends, which lost 1 base and 7 bases, there was a span of 10 bases. Germline V CDR1 and CDR2: SEHNR, FQNEAQ (reference sequence). This CDR3 is built from 13 residues. CDR3 sequence (DNA): TGTGCCAGCAGCTTAGAGGTACGCGGGACCCAGTACTTC. Residues: CASSLEVRGTQYF.

This clonotype has a handful of counts. The chain joins TRBV14 to TRBJ1-1; 9 bases are shared with TRBD1. Germline V gene lookup returns CDR1 SGHDN and CDR2 FVKESK. The CDR3 is made up of 16 amino acids. Losses at the gene ends were 5 bases for V and 6 bases for J; bases not matched to a gene: 13. CDR3 nucleotides: TGTGCCAGCAGCACCGACAGGGGGTTTGCAGACGCTGAAGCTTTCTTT. As protein: CASSTDRGFADAEAFF.

The rearrangement joins TRBV24-1 to TRBJ1-5, with D possibly TRBD1 on 6 matching bases. The germline V and J ends were trimmed by 5 bases and 5 bases, with 12 bases remaining between them. The CDR3 is 14 amino acids. CDR1 and CDR2 from the germline V gene are KGHDR and SFDVKD. The CDR3 here is CATSVTGNDQPQHF. CDR3 nucleotides: TGTGCCACCAGTGTTACAGGGAACGATCAGCCCCAGCATTTT.

The gene calls are TRBV7-8 and TRBJ2-7; D is perhaps TRBD1 or TRBD2 (5 bases each). The V gene's germline CDR1 is SGHVS and CDR2 FQNEAQ. The V gene lost 5 bases and the J gene lost 5 bases, with 19 bases spanning the gap. The CDR3 contains 15 residues. CDR3: CASSPRLGTGNEQYF. The CDR3 nucleotides are TGTGCCAGCAGCCCCCGATTGGGGACCGGTAACGAGCAGTACTTC.

The V call is TRBV6-1, the J call TRBJ2-2; D gene unclear. The germline V gene encodes CDR1 MNHNS and CDR2 SASEGT. The V end lost 8 bases, the J end lost 4 bases, and 14 bases lay between the germline ends. This CDR3 has 14 amino acids. CDR3 sequence (DNA): TGTGCCAGCGTCAGCCTCAGCAGCACCGGGGAGCTGTTTTTT. It is translated as CASVSLSSTGELFF.

The chain uses TRBV5-6 and TRBJ1-1, with a possible D match to TRBD1 (5 bases). Between the trimmed V and J ends, which lost 4 bases and 1 base, there was a span of 17 bases. The length of the CDR3 is 16 residues. Germline V CDR1 and CDR2: SGHDT, YYEEEE. The CDR3: CASSRHAGTENTEAFF. The CDR3 DNA reads as TGTGCCAGCAGCCGACACGCCGGGACTGAGAACACTGAAGCTTTCTTT.

This clonotype was seen a few times. The chain is built from TRBV7-9 and TRBJ2-7; 9 bases fit TRBD1. The junction had 9 bases not matched to a gene; V was cut back by 6 bases and J by 3 bases. The CDR3 spans 15 residues. Germline V gene lookup returns CDR1 SEHNR and CDR2 FQNEAQ (reference sequence). The CDR3 region has the DNA TGTGCCAGCAGACGTCCGGGACAGGGATTCTACGAGCAGTACTTC. Translated, it gives CASRRPGQGFYEQYF.

V and J are TRBV19 and TRBJ2-2; 7 bases map to TRBD2. The germline V gene has CDR1 LNHDA and CDR2 SQIVND (reference sequence). V shed 8 bases and J 6 bases; nucleotides not matched to a gene: 15. This CDR3 comprises 16 residues. The CDR3 nucleotides read TGTGCCAGTGTTACGGGCGGGGCGGGAGAAGCCGGGGAGCTGTTTTTT. It encodes CASVTGGAGEAGELFF.

The chain joins TRBV12-3 or TRBV12-4 to TRBJ1-1; TRBD1 might be the D (6 bases). Trimming shortened V by 6 bases and J by 11 bases, and 22 bases separated the two germline ends. The CDR3 loop spans 14 amino acids. CDR3 DNA: TGTGCCAGCAGCCCCTGGGACACCCCCGGTCGGGCTTTCTTT. Amino acids: CASSPWDTPGRAFF.

This chain uses TRBV7-2 with TRBJ2-5, with TRBD2 matching 8 bases. J lost 1 base, V lost 4 bases, and 5 bases had no gene match. CDR1 and CDR2 (germline): SGHTA, FQGNSA. The CDR3 runs to 15 residues. CDR3 nucleotides: TGTGCCAGCAGCTCAGTCGCGGGGGGCCAAGAGACCCAGTACTTC. Translated, it gives CASSSVAGGQETQYF.

As for this clonotype: The junction departs from germline at one end; a sequencing error may be responsible. The chain links TRBV9 to TRBJ1-2; tentatively, D is TRBD1 (5 bases). The CDR3 extends over 11 amino acids. Germline V CDR1 and CDR2: SGDLS, YYNGEE. In DNA, the CDR3 is TGTGCCAGCAGCGTAGCTGGGGGTTACTCCTTC. This codes for CASSVAGGYSF.

The rearrangement links TRBV29-1 to TRBJ1-1; the match to TRBD1 covers 8 bases. This CDR3 has 13 amino acids. The junction had 6 bases not matched to a gene; V was cut back by 8 bases and J by 1 base. Germline CDR1 reads SQVTM; CDR2 reads ANQGSEA. CDR3 residues: CSSLDRANTEAFF. CDR3 bases: TGCAGCAGTTTGGACAGGGCGAACACTGAAGCTTTCTTT.

This clonotype was counted at least ten times. The chain links TRBV9 to TRBJ1-1, with D uncertain. The CDR3 sequence is 15 residues long. V dropped 4 bases and J dropped 0 bases, with 13 bases sitting between them. Germline-derived CDR1 and CDR2 are SGDLS and YYNGEE. CDR3 sequence reads: CASSPSSYMNTEAFF. CDR3 nucleotides: TGTGCCAGCAGCCCGTCCTCATACATGAACACTGAAGCTTTCTTT.

About this clonotype itself: Sequence at one end of the junction differs from germline and may be a read error. The chain uses TRBV7-6 and TRBJ2-7; tentative D call: TRBD2 (5 bases). This CDR3 has 15 amino acids. Germline V gives CDR1 SGHVS, CDR2 FNYEAQ. CDR3 coding DNA: TGCGCCAGCAGCCTGAATGGGCTAGCCCGCCCAGAGCAGTACTTC. This codes for CASSLNGLARPEQYF.

The chain recombines TRBV20-1 with TRBJ2-1; D is ambiguous. CDR3 size: 12 residues. Germline CDR1 and CDR2: DFQATT and SNEGSKA (reference sequence). V gave up 6 bases and J gave up 4 bases, with 10 bases separating them. The CDR3 sequence: CSARRVYNEQFF. CDR3 bases: TGCAGTGCGCGAAGGGTGTACAATGAGCAGTTCTTC.

The chain carries TRBV13 and TRBJ2-5; D not certain. Germline V gene sequence: CDR1 PRHDT, CDR2 FYEKMQ (reference sequence). This CDR3 region has 11 residues. V shed 8 bases and J shed 2 bases, with 6 bases lying between them. Here the CDR3 reads CASGNQETQYF. CDR3 DNA: TGTGCCAGCGGGAATCAAGAGACCCAGTACTTC.

This clonotype was counted ten times or more. V is TRBV9 and J is TRBJ1-3; no definite D call. This CDR3 is built from 14 residues. The V end lost 2 bases, the J end lost 1 base, and 7 bases lay between the germline ends. Germline CDR1 and CDR2: SGDLS and YYNGEE. In DNA, the CDR3 is TGTGCCAGCAGCGTGTGGCCTTCTGGAAACACCATATATTTT. It translates to CASSVWPSGNTIYF.

A word on this clonotype: An end of the junction differs from the germline gene, which may be a read error. The J gene is TRBJ1-5, the V gene TRBV7-2; 8 bases line up with TRBD1. Germline V gives CDR1 SGHTA, CDR2 FQGNSA. The CDR3 is 14 residues long. In DNA, the CDR3 is TGTGCCGGCAGCCCGGACAGGGCGAATCAGCCCCAGCATTTT. Its protein is CAGSPDRANQPQHF.

At least ten counts were recorded for this clonotype. The rearrangement joins TRBV20-1 to TRBJ2-7; D is uncertain. The V gene's germline CDR1 is DFQATT and CDR2 SNEGSKA (reference sequence). This CDR3 has 11 amino acids. The V and J ends lost 6 bases and 6 bases respectively, with 12 bases between them. The CDR3 DNA reads TGCAGTGCAAGCGACACCCCCGAGCAGTACTTC. Amino acid sequence: CSASDTPEQYF.

In the case of this clonotype: A much larger clone differs by one base, so this may be a read error. The chain combines TRBV25-1 with TRBJ1-4; weak D call: TRBD1 (5 bases). The CDR3 sequence is 14 residues long. The germline V gene encodes CDR1 MGHDK and CDR2 SYGVNS. CDR3: CASSIGHVGEKLLF. CDR3 nucleotide sequence: TGTGCCAGTAGTATCGGACATGTCGGTGAAAAACTGCTTTTT.